The subject of this entry is one T cell receptor (beta chain). There is no known antigen for this receptor. Base-call qualities are not available, and no considerably larger clone is one nucleotide away. The data are from a study of blood T cell repertoires in COVID-19 (dated by TCRdb to about 2020). For context, the study as a whole: Collaborator samples came from the United States, Italy and Spain and covered acute and convalescent phases of COVID-19. Where available, HLA class I and class II types were taken from metadata supplied by the sample provider and were not determined by assay-based typing. Subjects who had been exposed to COVID-19, were actively infected with it, or had recovered from it provided the deeply sampled blood TCRbeta repertoires that made up the dataset. A de-identified subject ID, COVID-19 status, age in years and sex were almost always included in the sample metadata. The material from the prospective study consisted of cDNA or gDNA derived from T cells, B-cell-depleted T cells, or PBMCs. Samples were obtained from the ongoing ImmuneRACE study (first 160 participants) and from approximately 1,200 subjects provided by 6 global collaborators. The repertoires were released in a freely available public database intended as a resource for research on the immune response to SARS-CoV-2.

The CDR3 measures 14 amino acids from cysteine to phenylalanine. CDR3 DNA is the only sequence kept; it has 42 bases, read in frame from the first base. Unmatched junction bases come to 4, with V trimmed by 5 bases and J by 7 bases. CDR1 and CDR2 are drawn from the germline V gene (reference sequence): SSHAT, FNYEAQ. TCRbeta CDR3 regions were amplified from genomic DNA by means of the immunoSEQ Assay, a bias-controlled multiplex PCR. As for the authors' bioinformatics: The number of nucleated cells in each sample was estimated by amplification of reference gene primers within the assay. Sequence reads were collapsed and filtered to measure the absolute abundance of every unique TCRbeta CDR3 rearrangement. For each sample, productive Simpson clonality was calculated by taking the square root of Simpson's diversity index across productive rearrangements. The immuneACCESS repertoire file appears here via TCRdb, limited to in-frame rearrangements. These files lack a portion of the clones; in checked studies, under half of the deficit traces to unresolved V genes, and the cause of the others is not known. V and J calls and clone size are those listed in that table; D and trimming were worked out from the DNA. The sample yields about 52,000 clones; under 90% were counted once. Together, the top ten hold roughly 10% of the sample.

Results the study describes overall, beyond this receptor: Clinical and demographic metadata were provided uncurated, with the amount varying by source and participant.

Collaborating institutions collected whole blood in K2EDTA tubes following their own protocols. For TCRbeta analysis, collaborator samples were shipped as frozen whole blood, as isolated PBMCs, or as DNA extracted from either sample type. Sequencing was done on a sample of peripheral blood. Here the chain combines TRBV7-7 and TRBJ2-2; 10 nucleotides in the junction match TRBD1. This clonotype originated in a man at least 80 years old with active or convalescent COVID-19. The DNA sequence follows: TGTGCCAGCAGCCAGGACAGGGGGGACGGGGAGCTGTTTTTT. Translated, it reads CASSQDRGDGELFF.